The entry that follows covers one TCR beta chain sequence. The data were obtained in a study of CD8 T cells in Susac syndrome. RNA totalling roughly 0.45 to 1 ug underwent reverse transcription with random hexamers. TCRdb passed the immunoSEQ multiplex PCR reads through MiXCR, listing each CDR3 protein once. This table has 100,000 to 150,000 distinct CDR3 sequences, about 95% appearing once. Trimming pared 3 bases from V and 0 bases from J, leaving 9 bases between. CDR1 MNHNS and CDR2 SASEGT come from the germline V gene. The CDR3 covers 15 residues. The chain recombines TRBV6-1 with TRBJ2-1; no reliable D call. Material for sequencing was CD8+ T cells from PBMCs. This clonotype was sampled from a human donor with Susac syndrome. CDR3 bases: TGTGCCAGCAGTGAGATCTTAAGCTCCTACAATGAGCAGTTCTTC. It specifies CASSEILSSYNEQFF.